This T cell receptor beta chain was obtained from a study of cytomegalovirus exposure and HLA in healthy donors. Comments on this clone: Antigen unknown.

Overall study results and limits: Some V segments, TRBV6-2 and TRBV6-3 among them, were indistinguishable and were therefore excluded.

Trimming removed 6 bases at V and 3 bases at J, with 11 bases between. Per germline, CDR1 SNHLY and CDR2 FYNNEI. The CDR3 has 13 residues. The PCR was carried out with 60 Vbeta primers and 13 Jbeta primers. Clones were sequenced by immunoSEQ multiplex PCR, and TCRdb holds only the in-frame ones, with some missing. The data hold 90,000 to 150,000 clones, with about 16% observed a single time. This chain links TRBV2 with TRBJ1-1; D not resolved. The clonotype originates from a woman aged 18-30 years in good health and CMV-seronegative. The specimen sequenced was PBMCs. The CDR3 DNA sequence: TGTGCCAGCAGGCCGGGAAGGGACACTGAAGCTTTCTTT. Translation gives CASRPGRDTEAFF.